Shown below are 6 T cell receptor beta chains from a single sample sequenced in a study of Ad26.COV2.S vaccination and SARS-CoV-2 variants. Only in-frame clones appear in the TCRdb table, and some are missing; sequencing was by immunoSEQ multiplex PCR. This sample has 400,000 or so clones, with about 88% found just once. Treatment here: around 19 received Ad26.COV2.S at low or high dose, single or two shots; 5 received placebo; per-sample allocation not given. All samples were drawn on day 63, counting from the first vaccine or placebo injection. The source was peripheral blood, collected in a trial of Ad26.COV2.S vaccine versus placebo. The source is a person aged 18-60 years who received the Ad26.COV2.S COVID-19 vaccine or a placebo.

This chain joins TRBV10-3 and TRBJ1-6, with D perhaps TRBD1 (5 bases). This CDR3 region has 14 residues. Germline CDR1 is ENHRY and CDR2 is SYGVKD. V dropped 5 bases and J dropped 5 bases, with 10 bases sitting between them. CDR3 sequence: CAISTGLNNSPLHF. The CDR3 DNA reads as TGTGCCATCAGTACAGGACTGAATAATTCACCCCTCCACTTT.

CDR3 amino acids: CAWGTDRVLYEQYF. CDR3 nucleotides: TGTGCCTGGGGAACGGACAGGGTGCTCTACGAGCAGTACTTC. The chain employs TRBV30 and TRBJ2-7; 8 nucleotides match TRBD1. Germline CDR1 reads GTSNPN; CDR2 reads SVGIG (reference sequence). The J segment lost 3 bases and the V segment lost 5 bases, leaving 9 bases of the junction unmatched. The CDR3 consists of 14 residues.

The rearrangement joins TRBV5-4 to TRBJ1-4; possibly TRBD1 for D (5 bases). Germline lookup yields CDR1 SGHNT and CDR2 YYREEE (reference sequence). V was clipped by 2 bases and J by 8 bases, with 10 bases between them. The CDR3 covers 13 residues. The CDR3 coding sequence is TGTGCCAGCAGCTTCGAGGGGAGGGAAAAACTGTTTTTT. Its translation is CASSFEGREKLFF.

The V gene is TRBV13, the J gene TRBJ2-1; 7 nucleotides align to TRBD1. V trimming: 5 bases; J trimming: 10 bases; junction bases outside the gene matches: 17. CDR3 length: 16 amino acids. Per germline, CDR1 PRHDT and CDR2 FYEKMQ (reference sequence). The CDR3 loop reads CASSANRQGGRREQFF. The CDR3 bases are TGTGCCAGCAGCGCTAACCGACAGGGCGGTAGAAGGGAGCAGTTCTTC.

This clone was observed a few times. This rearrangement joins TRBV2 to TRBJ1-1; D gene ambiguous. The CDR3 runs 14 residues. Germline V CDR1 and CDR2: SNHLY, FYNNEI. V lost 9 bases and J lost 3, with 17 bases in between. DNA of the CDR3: TGTGCCAGTTGCTCCGGTATCTCGGACACTGAAGCTTTCTTT. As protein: CASCSGISDTEAFF.

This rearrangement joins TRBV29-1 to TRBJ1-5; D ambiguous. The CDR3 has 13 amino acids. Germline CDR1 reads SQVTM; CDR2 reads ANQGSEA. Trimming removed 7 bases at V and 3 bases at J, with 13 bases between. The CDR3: CSAAGENNQPQHF. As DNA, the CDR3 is TGCAGCGCTGCGGGAGAGAACAATCAGCCCCAGCATTTT.